Following are 12 T cell receptor beta chains from one sample sequenced in a study of identifying expanded T cells in peripheral blood. The protocol was immunoSEQ multiplex PCR, while the TCRdb copy is restricted to in-frame clones and leaves out a portion. This repertoire shows some 100,000 clones, roughly nine tenths found once; its top ten account for approximately 17%. The sequencing input was blood. All receptors come from a person aged 18 to 75 in good health.

CDR3 protein: CASSGLSNQPQHF. In nucleotides, the CDR3 is TGTGCCAGCAGCGGCCTGAGCAATCAGCCCCAGCATTTT. This chain links TRBV2 with TRBJ1-5, with D hard to call. Germline CDR1 SNHLY, CDR2 FYNNEI. CDR3 length: 13 amino acids. Trimming removed 6 bases from V and 1 base from J, with 7 bases in between.

The DNA for the CDR3 is TGTGCCAGCAGCCCAGAGCCCTTCTATGGCTACACCTTC. Its protein is CASSPEPFYGYTF. This chain joins TRBV7-2 and TRBJ1-2, with no clear D. With 5 bases removed from V and 4 bases from J, the gap between germline ends came to 11 bases. The V gene's germline CDR1 is SGHTA and CDR2 FQGNSA. The CDR3 spans 13 residues.

The chain joins TRBV28 to TRBJ1-6, with 7 bases matching TRBD1. Per germline, CDR1 MDHEN and CDR2 SYDVKM. Germline trimming cut 4 bases from V and 14 bases from J; bases unmatched to any gene: 14. CDR3 length: 15 amino acids. The CDR3 DNA reads as TGTGCCAGCAGTTCTAGACAGGGCTCTTCTCGGACCCTCCACTTT. Residues: CASSSRQGSSRTLHF. The entire variable domain, with the rest obtained from reference TRBV28 and TRBJ1-6, is as follows: DVKVTQSSRYLVKRTGEKVFLECVQDMDHENMFWYRQDPGLGLRLIYFSYDVKMKEKGDIPEGYSVSREKKERFSLILESASTNQTSMYLCASSSRQGSSRTLHFGNGTRLTVT.

As regards this clone: The sample has other DNA sequences that encode this CDR3 too. The chain couples TRBV5-1 to TRBJ2-1; D is possibly TRBD1 (6 bases). The CDR3 extends over 13 amino acids. Trimming removed 4 bases at V and 4 bases at J, with 9 bases between. The germline gives CDR1 SGHRS, CDR2 YFSETQ. The CDR3, as DNA: TGCGCCAGCAGCCTTGGGACATACAATGAGCAGTTCTTC. This encodes CASSLGTYNEQFF.

This clone was counted between two and nine times. Here the CDR3 DNA reads TGTGCCAGCAGCGCCGGGTCGAGCTCCTACAATGAGCAGTTCTTC. It encodes CASSAGSSSYNEQFF. The chain has TRBV7-7 and TRBJ2-1; no clear D gene. Trimming took off 5 bases at V and 0 bases at J, with 11 bases between the two ends. The CDR3 spans 15 residues. Germline V gives CDR1 SSHAT, CDR2 FNYEAQ (reference sequence).

The chain links TRBV7-6 to TRBJ2-1; the match to TRBD2 covers 15 bases. In germline, CDR1 is SGHVS, CDR2 FNYEAQ. This CDR3 spans 16 amino acids. Losses at the gene ends were 5 bases for V and 13 bases for J; bases not matched to a gene: 12. The CDR3 DNA sequence: TGTGCCAGCAGCCGGGACGCAGGACTAGCGGGGGGGCCCCAGTTCTTC. This translates into CASSRDAGLAGGPQFF. The whole variable domain, filled in from reference TRBV7-6 and TRBJ2-1, reads GAGVSQSPRYKVTKRGQDVALRCDPISGHVSLYWYRQALGQGPEFLTYFNYEAQQDKSGLPNDRFSAERPEGSISTLTIQRTEQRDSAMYRCASSRDAGLAGGPQFFGPGTRLTVL.

The chain carries TRBV6-1 and TRBJ1-1, with D perhaps matching TRBD1 (6 bases). This CDR3 has 13 amino acids. Trimming took off 9 bases at V and 4 bases at J, with 15 bases between the two ends. Germline assignment: CDR1 MNHNS and CDR2 SASEGT. DNA of the CDR3: TGTGCCAGTAGTAATACAGGGAGCACTGAAGCTTTCTTT. Protein sequence: CASSNTGSTEAFF.

This chain links TRBV7-2 with TRBJ2-1, with 9 nucleotides matching TRBD1. Trimming at V came to 4 bases and at J to 12 bases, leaving 16 bases not matched to a gene. Germline CDR1 reads SGHTA; CDR2 reads FQGNSA. This CDR3 spans 16 amino acids. The CDR3, as DNA: TGTGCCAGCAGCTCGACCGGGACAGGGTCCTTAAACGGGCAGTTCTTC. This codes for CASSSTGTGSLNGQFF.

The chain combines TRBV2 with TRBJ2-4, with a tentative D call TRBD2 (5 bases). The length of the CDR3 is 15 residues. Per the germline V gene, CDR1 is SNHLY and CDR2 is FYNNEI. Between the trimmed V and J ends, which lost 4 bases and 2 bases, there was a span of 12 bases. This CDR3 is CASSAGPGTKNIQYF. CDR3 coding DNA: TGTGCCAGCAGTGCCGGCCCGGGGACCAAAAACATTCAGTACTTC.

CDR3: CASSKGDLPETQYF. The CDR3 nucleotides are TGCGCCAGCAGCAAAGGGGACCTTCCGGAGACCCAGTACTTC. This sequence joins TRBV10-1 and TRBJ2-5; D is perhaps TRBD1 or TRBD2 (5 bases each). Germline values: CDR1 WNHNN, CDR2 SYGVQD (reference sequence). V lost 6 bases and J lost 5, with 16 bases in between. The CDR3 totals 14 residues.

J is TRBJ1-5 and V is TRBV28; D ambiguous. This CDR3 has 15 amino acids. Per germline, CDR1 MDHEN and CDR2 SYDVKM. V lost 8 bases and J 2 bases, leaving 16 bases between the germline ends. CDR3 sequence (DNA): TGTGCCAGCCGTCGGGGTGGGATTGGCAATCAGCCCCAGCATTTT. Translated, it gives CASRRGGIGNQPQHF.

The chain uses TRBV5-6 and TRBJ1-4, with D unresolved. This CDR3 has 16 residues. Germline V gene lookup returns CDR1 SGHDT and CDR2 YYEEEE. Trimming removed 2 bases from V and 0 bases from J, with 11 bases in between. The CDR3 nucleotides are TGTGCCAGCAGCTTTACCCGGGCGGCAACTAATGAAAAACTGTTTTTT. Its translation is CASSFTRAATNEKLFF.